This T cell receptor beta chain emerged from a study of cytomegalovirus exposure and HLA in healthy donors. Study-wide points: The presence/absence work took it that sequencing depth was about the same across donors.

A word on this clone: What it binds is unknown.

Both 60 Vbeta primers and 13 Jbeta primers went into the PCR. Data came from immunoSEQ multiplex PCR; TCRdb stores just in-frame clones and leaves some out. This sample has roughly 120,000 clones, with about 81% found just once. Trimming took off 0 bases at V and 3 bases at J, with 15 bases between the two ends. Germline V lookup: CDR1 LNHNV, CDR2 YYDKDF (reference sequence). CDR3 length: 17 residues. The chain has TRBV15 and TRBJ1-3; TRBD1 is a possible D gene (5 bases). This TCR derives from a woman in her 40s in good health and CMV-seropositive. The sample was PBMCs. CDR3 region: CATSRDRGREDGNTIYF. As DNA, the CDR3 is TGTGCCACCAGCAGAGATCGTGGCAGGGAAGATGGAAACACCATATATTTT.